What follows are 20 T cell receptor beta chains derived from one specimen sequenced in a study of shared T cell receptors in the human thymus. Generated by immunoSEQ multiplex PCR, the TCRdb table keeps only in-frame clones and is missing some. Of 500,000 to 550,000 clones in the sample, 78% were seen once. These data were likewise used in another study, on human thymus T cells.

Sequenced: thymocytes. The source is a boy under two years old with a congenital heart defect.

This clone has just one count. The rearrangement joins TRBV14 to TRBJ1-1; D perhaps matches TRBD1 (6 bases). The germline V gene has CDR1 SGHDN and CDR2 FVKESK. V was trimmed by 3 bases and J by 6 bases, leaving 14 bases between them. The CDR3 covers 14 residues. The CDR3 sequence: CASSHTGEGAEAFF. In DNA, the CDR3 is TGTGCCAGCAGCCATACGGGGGAGGGGGCTGAAGCTTTCTTT.

This chain joins TRBV5-1 and TRBJ2-7; D is perhaps TRBD2 (6 bases). Germline-derived CDR1 and CDR2 are SGHRS and YFSETQ. The CDR3 spans 15 residues. Between the trimmed V and J ends, which lost 0 bases and 4 bases, there was a span of 14 bases. The DNA of the CDR3 is TGCGCCAGCAGCTTGGGTCTAGCGAGTATGTACGAGCAGTACTTC. This gives the protein CASSLGLASMYEQYF.

The gene calls are TRBV7-2 and TRBJ2-7; 11 bases fit TRBD2. Germline V gene sequence: CDR1 SGHTA, CDR2 FQGNSA. Trimming took 3 bases from V and 2 from J; bases not matched to a gene: 6. The CDR3 consists of 16 residues. This CDR3 reads CASSFLAGGKPYEQYF. CDR3 nucleotide sequence: TGTGCCAGCAGCTTTCTAGCGGGAGGAAAACCCTACGAGCAGTACTTC.

The chain has TRBV4-3 and TRBJ2-7; 8 bases agree with TRBD2. CDR3 length equals 15 residues. J was trimmed by 5 bases and V by 1 base; bases with no gene match: 7. Germline V CDR1 and CDR2: LGHNA, YSLEER. CDR3 coding DNA: TGCGCCAGCAGCCAAGGTCATAGCGGGATACACGAGCAGTACTTC. Amino acids: CASSQGHSGIHEQYF.

The table lists this clone with a few counts. This rearrangement joins TRBV7-2 to TRBJ1-3; a weak D match, TRBD1 (5 bases). Germline CDR1 SGHTA, CDR2 FQGNSA. The CDR3 length is 17 residues. The germline V and J ends were trimmed by 1 base and 4 bases, with 17 bases remaining between them. Here the CDR3 DNA reads TGTGCCAGCAGCTTAGTCGGGGGAAGGGCCCCGGGAAACACCATATATTTT. This codes for CASSLVGGRAPGNTIYF.

The V and J genes are TRBV4-3 and TRBJ1-1; D call uncertain. Per germline, CDR1 LGHNA and CDR2 YSLEER. Trimming shortened V by 1 base and J by 2 bases, and 5 bases separated the two germline ends. There are 13 residues in the CDR3. In DNA form, the CDR3 reads TGCGCCAGCAGCCAAGCGGGTAACACTGAAGCTTTCTTT. Its translation is CASSQAGNTEAFF.

The chain uses TRBV28 and TRBJ2-7, with 8 bases lining up with TRBD2. The CDR3 is 14 amino acids. V was clipped by 5 bases and J by 5 bases; unmatched bases: 8. Per the germline V gene, CDR1 is MDHEN and CDR2 is SYDVKM. CDR3 in amino acids: CASSQTSDPNEQYF. CDR3 in DNA: TGTGCCAGCAGTCAGACTAGCGACCCAAACGAGCAGTACTTC.

This clone has a single count. The rearrangement uses TRBV6-1 and TRBJ2-7; D is unresolved. The CDR3 runs 11 residues. CDR1 is MNHNS, CDR2 SASEGT, per germline. The germline V and J ends were trimmed by 7 bases and 6 bases, with 10 bases remaining between them. Written as DNA, the CDR3 is TGTGCCAGCACGGAGCGCGGCGAGCAGTACTTC. This translates into CASTERGEQYF.

The V gene is TRBV12-5, the J gene TRBJ2-7, with D uncertain. There are 15 residues in the CDR3. V was cut by 3 bases and J by 3 bases, with 15 bases left in between. CDR1 and CDR2 (germline): LGHNT, FRNRAP. The CDR3 region has the DNA TGTGCTAGTGGTTTCCCTACTGGGCAGAGCTACGAGCAGTACTTC. Translating it yields CASGFPTGQSYEQYF.

V usage is TRBV6-4 and J usage is TRBJ1-4, with TRBD1 matching over 7 bases. The CDR3 is 15 residues long. Germline CDR1 reads MRHNA; CDR2 reads SNTAGT. Trimming took 6 bases from V and 7 from J; bases not matched to a gene: 11. CDR3 DNA: TGTGCCAGCAGCCCGGGGAAGACAGGGCCTGAAAAACTGTTTTTT. The encoded protein is CASSPGKTGPEKLFF.

The chain combines TRBV7-2 with TRBJ2-7, with 8 bases lining up with TRBD2. Germline CDR1 reads SGHTA; CDR2 reads FQGNSA. This CDR3 contains 15 residues. With 5 bases clipped from V and 5 bases from J, the junction kept 11 bases outside the gene matches. The CDR3 region has the DNA TGTGCCAGCAGCACCCGGACTCGGGGGGGCCACGAGCAGTACTTC. Translation gives CASSTRTRGGHEQYF.

V gene TRBV11-2 combines with J gene TRBJ2-7, with TRBD1 matching 7 bases. Germline V gene lookup returns CDR1 SGHAT and CDR2 FQNNGV. The CDR3 has 15 amino acids. The V and J ends lost 9 bases and 5 bases, in that order; junction bases with no gene match: 16. CDR3 coding DNA: TGTGCCAGTCATGCAGGACAGGATGATAGGCACGAGCAGTACTTC. Amino acid sequence: CASHAGQDDRHEQYF.

The V gene is TRBV9, the J gene TRBJ2-5; 10 positions match TRBD2. V dropped 0 bases and J dropped 3; count of bases not matched to a gene: 5. CDR3 length equals 16 residues. The germline V gene encodes CDR1 SGDLS and CDR2 YYNGEE. The CDR3 is CASSVEASGSEETQYF. For the CDR3, the DNA is TGTGCCAGCAGCGTAGAGGCTAGCGGGAGTGAAGAGACCCAGTACTTC.

This clone was seen a few times. This rearrangement joins TRBV11-3 to TRBJ1-2, with 7 bases fitting TRBD1. The trim removed 5 bases at V and 1 base at J, leaving 10 bases unmatched. The germline gives CDR1 SGHNT, CDR2 YENEEA. The CDR3 is made up of 16 amino acids. CDR3 protein: CASSMTGTADNYGYTF. Here the CDR3 DNA reads TGTGCCAGCAGCATGACCGGGACAGCTGATAACTATGGCTACACCTTC.

This clone turned up a few times. The V gene is TRBV11-2, the J gene TRBJ2-7; TRBD1 matches at 8 bases. Unmatched junction bases numbered 9, after V lost 3 bases and J lost 5 bases. CDR1 is SGHAT, CDR2 FQNNGV, per germline. The CDR3 consists of 15 residues. The CDR3 sequence is CASSFQDRAAHEQYF. The CDR3, as DNA: TGTGCCAGCAGCTTTCAGGACAGGGCGGCCCACGAGCAGTACTTC.

CDR3 DNA sequence: TGTGCCAGCAGCCAAGAGGGTAGCCCCCGGGAGCAGTACTTC. Translating it yields CASSQEGSPREQYF. The chain combines TRBV14 with TRBJ2-7, with D unresolved. CDR1 is SGHDN, CDR2 FVKESK, per germline. Trimming shortened V by 0 bases and J by 7 bases, and 13 bases separated the two germline ends. The CDR3 runs 14 residues.

The chain recombines TRBV4-1 with TRBJ1-1; no reliable D call. CDR1 MGHRA and CDR2 YSYEKL come from the germline V gene. CDR3 length: 13 residues. The V and J ends lost 0 bases and 1 base respectively, with 3 bases between them. Here the CDR3 DNA reads TGCGCCAGCAGCCAAGAGAGGAACACTGAAGCTTTCTTT. It specifies CASSQERNTEAFF.

The sample holds a few counts of this clone. The CDR3 DNA reads TGTGCCAGCAGCCAAGATGCCCAAAGAGGCCCGCCCGACTACGAGCAGTACTTC. Encoded protein: CASSQDAQRGPPDYEQYF. The gene calls are TRBV4-2 and TRBJ2-7; no clear D. This CDR3 is built from 18 residues. Germline loops: CDR1 LGHNA, CDR2 YNFKEQ. With 0 bases removed from V and 3 bases from J, the gap between germline ends came to 21 bases.

The chain joins TRBV14 to TRBJ1-2; D perhaps matches TRBD1 (5 bases). CDR1 is SGHDN and CDR2 is FVKESK in the germline V gene. CDR3 length: 18 residues. Between the trimmed V and J ends, which lost 1 base and 2 bases, there was a span of 20 bases. CDR3 in DNA: TGTGCCAGCAGCCAAGTAGGAAGGGAGGGGATAAAGAACTATGGCTACACCTTC. Protein product: CASSQVGREGIKNYGYTF. Combining the CDR3 with reference TRBV14 and TRBJ1-2 gives the whole variable domain EAGVTQFPSHSVIEKGQTVTLRCDPISGHDNLYWYRRVMGKEIKFLLHFVKESKQDESGMPNNRFLAERTGGTYSTLKVQPAELEDSGVYFCASSQVGREGIKNYGYTFGSGTRLTVV.

This sequence joins TRBV7-2 and TRBJ2-5; a possible D gene is TRBD1 (6 bases). Per the germline V gene, CDR1 is SGHTA and CDR2 is FQGNSA. The CDR3 is made up of 13 amino acids. Trimming took off 0 bases at V and 5 bases at J, with 7 bases between the two ends. The CDR3 region has the DNA TGTGCCAGCAGCTTAGCCAGGGGCGAGACCCAGTACTTC. Protein sequence: CASSLARGETQYF.